The entry below describes one T cell receptor (beta chain). The data are from a study of T cell responses to AZD1222 COVID-19 vaccine. Libraries were prepared by immunoSEQ multiplex PCR; TCRdb keeps only in-frame clonotypes and omits some of them. The sample lists approximately 190,000 clones, 85% to 95% occurring once. Sequenced material: peripheral blood, taken on day 0 of AZD1222 vaccination. The TCR originated in an adult in good health.

CDR3: CASSLGQAQETQYF. In DNA, the CDR3 is TGTGCCAGCAGCTTGGGACAGGCCCAAGAGACCCAGTACTTC. The chain links TRBV7-7 to TRBJ2-5; 8 nucleotides agree with TRBD1. Trimming took 3 bases from V and 1 from J; bases not matched to a gene: 1. CDR1 and CDR2 from the germline V gene are SSHAT and FNYEAQ (reference sequence). This CDR3 region has 14 residues.